Listed below are T cell receptor beta chains from one sample, sequenced in a study of cytomegalovirus exposure and HLA in healthy donors. TCRdb's copy holds only in-frame clones and misses some; the assay was immunoSEQ multiplex PCR. Of approximately 190,000 clones detected, over 70% appear once; the ten largest clones hold around 1.2%. The sample was PBMCs. All receptors derive from a man aged 25-45 years in good health and CMV-seronegative. Both conserved end residues are part of each CDR3. D genes are given only for firm matches. A row's size may be missing; if present it is once, few, many or a size class.

clone_size: -; v_call: TRBV7-8; j_call: TRBJ2-6; d_call: -; cdr3_aa: CASSLARWRQSSGANVLTF; cdr3_nt: TGTGCCAGCAGCTTAGCGCGTTGGAGACAGAGCTCTGGGGCCAACGTCCTGACTTTC
clone_size: -; v_call: TRBV10-3; j_call: TRBJ2-7; d_call: TRBD1; cdr3_aa: CAISERQGTYEQYF; cdr3_nt: TGTGCCATCAGTGAGAGACAGGGGACCTACGAGCAGTACTTC
clone_size: -; v_call: TRBV2; j_call: TRBJ2-1; d_call: TRBD1; cdr3_aa: CASRQRTGSSYNEQFF; cdr3_nt: TGTGCCAGCAGACAAAGGACAGGGAGCTCCTACAATGAGCAGTTCTTC
clone_size: medium-sized; v_call: TRBV6-5; j_call: TRBJ2-3; d_call: -; cdr3_aa: CASREPGRAKDTQYF; cdr3_nt: TGTGCCAGCAGGGAACCTGGCAGGGCCAAAGATACGCAGTATTTT
clone_size: once; v_call: TRBV25-1; j_call: TRBJ2-5; d_call: TRBD1; cdr3_aa: CASSEGTGVWTQYF; cdr3_nt: TGTGCCAGCAGTGAGGGGACAGGGGTTTGGACCCAGTACTTC
clone_size: once; v_call: TRBV5-1; j_call: TRBJ2-7; d_call: TRBD2; cdr3_aa: CASSFVAGVRSYEQYF; cdr3_nt: TGCGCCAGCAGCTTTGTAGCGGGAGTAAGGTCCTACGAGCAGTACTTC
clone_size: -; v_call: TRBV11-2; j_call: TRBJ2-7; d_call: TRBD1; cdr3_aa: CASSIRGLFGNEQYF; cdr3_nt: TGTGCCAGCAGCATCAGGGGGCTCTTCGGGAACGAGCAGTACTTC
clone_size: -; v_call: TRBV5-4; j_call: TRBJ2-1; d_call: -; cdr3_aa: CASSFWGVGNEQFF; cdr3_nt: TGTGCCAGCAGCTTCTGGGGGGTCGGCAATGAGCAGTTCTTC
clone_size: -; v_call: TRBV28; j_call: TRBJ1-5; d_call: -; cdr3_aa: CASSLSRLGNQPQHF; cdr3_nt: TGTGCCAGCAGTTTGTCGCGCCTAGGCAATCAGCCCCAGCATTTT
clone_size: -; v_call: TRBV7-2; j_call: TRBJ1-5; d_call: -; cdr3_aa: CASSLKVPGVGAQHF; cdr3_nt: TGTGCCAGCAGCTTAAAGGTCCCGGGCGTAGGGGCCCAGCATTTT
clone_size: -; v_call: TRBV19; j_call: TRBJ2-7; d_call: TRBD1; cdr3_aa: CASSGGQGAYEQYF; cdr3_nt: TGTGCCAGTAGTGGGGGACAGGGGGCCTACGAGCAGTACTTC
clone_size: -; v_call: TRBV18; j_call: TRBJ1-2; d_call: TRBD1; cdr3_aa: CASSRLQGEANYGYTF; cdr3_nt: TGTGCCAGCTCACGACTACAGGGGGAAGCTAACTATGGCTACACCTTC
clone_size: -; v_call: TRBV2; j_call: TRBJ1-3; d_call: -; cdr3_aa: CASSEAGFAGNTIYF; cdr3_nt: TGTGCCAGCAGTGAAGCCGGGTTCGCTGGAAACACCATATATTTT
clone_size: -; v_call: TRBV9; j_call: TRBJ1-2; d_call: -; cdr3_aa: CASSSQGGYTF; cdr3_nt: TGTGCCAGCAGCTCCCAGGGGGGCTACACCTTC
clone_size: -; v_call: TRBV27; j_call: TRBJ1-4; d_call: TRBD1; cdr3_aa: CASSPRTGGFREKLFF; cdr3_nt: TGTGCCAGCAGTCCCCGAACAGGGGGTTTCAGAGAAAAACTGTTTTTT
clone_size: few; v_call: TRBV5-1; j_call: TRBJ2-2; d_call: TRBD2; cdr3_aa: CASSPGGAGPGELFF; cdr3_nt: TGCGCCAGCAGTCCGGGGGGGGCCGGGCCCGGGGAGCTGTTTTTT
clone_size: -; v_call: TRBV19; j_call: TRBJ1-5; d_call: -; cdr3_aa: CATSMVAGNQPQHF; cdr3_nt: TGTGCCACCAGTATGGTGGCAGGCAATCAGCCCCAGCATTTT
clone_size: -; v_call: TRBV5-1; j_call: TRBJ2-7; d_call: TRBD2; cdr3_aa: CASRPWTSGGGAEQYF; cdr3_nt: TGCGCCAGCAGGCCCTGGACTAGCGGGGGAGGGGCCGAGCAGTACTTC
clone_size: -; v_call: TRBV5-4; j_call: TRBJ2-5; d_call: -; cdr3_aa: CASSFHIKETQYF; cdr3_nt: TGTGCCAGCAGCTTCCACATTAAGGAGACCCAGTACTTC
clone_size: -; v_call: TRBV6-1; j_call: TRBJ2-7; d_call: TRBD2; cdr3_aa: CASRDRSGGRYEQYF; cdr3_nt: TGTGCCAGCAGGGATCGAAGCGGGGGCCGCTACGAGCAGTACTTC
clone_size: -; v_call: TRBV14; j_call: TRBJ2-5; d_call: -; cdr3_aa: CASSQGLRADREQETQYF; cdr3_nt: TGTGCCAGCAGCCAAGGGCTGAGGGCTGACCGCGAACAAGAGACCCAGTACTTC
clone_size: -; v_call: TRBV7-2; j_call: TRBJ2-3; d_call: TRBD2; cdr3_aa: CASSQRDYGLDTQYF; cdr3_nt: TGTGCCAGCAGCCAAAGGGACTACGGGCTTGATACGCAGTATTTT
clone_size: -; v_call: TRBV10-2; j_call: TRBJ2-7; d_call: TRBD1; cdr3_aa: CASSLTGTGSSPYEQYF; cdr3_nt: TGCGCCAGCAGTTTAACCGGGACAGGATCCTCTCCCTACGAGCAGTACTTC
clone_size: -; v_call: TRBV19; j_call: TRBJ2-7; d_call: -; cdr3_aa: CASSMTGAYEQYF; cdr3_nt: TGTGCCAGTAGTATGACGGGGGCCTACGAGCAGTACTTC
clone_size: -; v_call: TRBV7-9; j_call: TRBJ2-3; d_call: -; cdr3_aa: CSSSLAFGPRGTDTQYF; cdr3_nt: TGTTCCAGCAGCTTAGCTTTCGGACCGCGGGGCACAGATACGCAGTATTTT
clone_size: -; v_call: TRBV18; j_call: TRBJ1-2; d_call: -; cdr3_aa: CASSRREADLNYGYTF; cdr3_nt: TGTGCCAGCTCACGACGGGAGGCAGACCTTAACTATGGCTACACCTTC
clone_size: -; v_call: TRBV28; j_call: TRBJ2-5; d_call: TRBD1; cdr3_aa: CASSSLDRSETQYF; cdr3_nt: TGTGCCAGCAGTTCCCTGGACAGGTCCGAGACCCAGTACTTC
clone_size: few; v_call: TRBV5-1; j_call: TRBJ2-2; d_call: -; cdr3_aa: CASSLVPMSSTGELFF; cdr3_nt: TGCGCCAGCAGCTTGGTGCCTATGTCGAGCACCGGGGAGCTGTTTTTT
clone_size: -; v_call: TRBV9; j_call: TRBJ1-3; d_call: TRBD1; cdr3_aa: CASSVGAGTGRNTIYF; cdr3_nt: TGTGCCAGCAGCGTAGGGGCCGGGACAGGGAGAAACACCATATATTTT
clone_size: few; v_call: TRBV25-1; j_call: TRBJ1-1; d_call: -; cdr3_aa: CASSPAGGTEAFF; cdr3_nt: TGTGCCAGCTCCCCAGCGGGGGGTACTGAAGCTTTCTTT
clone_size: -; v_call: TRBV4-2; j_call: TRBJ1-1; d_call: -; cdr3_aa: CASSHVQADTEAFF; cdr3_nt: TGTGCCAGCAGCCATGTACAGGCGGACACTGAAGCTTTCTTT
clone_size: -; v_call: TRBV28; j_call: TRBJ1-1; d_call: TRBD1; cdr3_aa: CASSSAGTGGLGEAFF; cdr3_nt: TGTGCCAGCAGTTCAGCGGGGACAGGGGGTCTGGGTGAAGCTTTCTTT
clone_size: -; v_call: TRBV7-2; j_call: TRBJ1-3; d_call: TRBD1; cdr3_aa: CASSSGQYFSGNTIYF; cdr3_nt: TGTGCCAGCAGCTCGGGACAGTACTTCTCTGGAAACACCATATATTTT
clone_size: few; v_call: TRBV6-1; j_call: TRBJ2-5; d_call: TRBD2; cdr3_aa: CASSGWAGGKETQYF; cdr3_nt: TGTGCCAGCAGCGGGTGGGCGGGAGGGAAGGAGACCCAGTACTTC
clone_size: once; v_call: TRBV21-1; j_call: TRBJ1-1; d_call: -; cdr3_aa: CASRDRVLGTEAFF; cdr3_nt: TGTGCCAGCAGGGACAGGGTGCTCGGCACTGAAGCTTTCTTT
clone_size: -; v_call: TRBV7-8; j_call: TRBJ2-2; d_call: TRBD1; cdr3_aa: CASSLLRTGVSDTGELFF; cdr3_nt: TGTGCCAGCAGCTTATTGAGGACAGGGGTTTCGGACACCGGGGAGCTGTTTTTT
clone_size: once; v_call: TRBV19; j_call: TRBJ2-6; d_call: -; cdr3_aa: CASSPQGAMAPGANVLTF; cdr3_nt: TGTGCCAGTAGTCCCCAGGGTGCTATGGCGCCTGGGGCCAACGTCCTGACTTTC
clone_size: -; v_call: TRBV11-2; j_call: TRBJ2-1; d_call: -; cdr3_aa: CASSLEEGGLDNEQFF; cdr3_nt: TGTGCCAGCAGCTTAGAGGAGGGTGGGCTGGACAATGAGCAGTTCTTC
clone_size: -; v_call: TRBV20-1; j_call: TRBJ1-1; d_call: -; cdr3_aa: CSVSRAEAFF; cdr3_nt: TGCAGTGTCAGTCGGGCTGAAGCTTTCTTT
clone_size: -; v_call: TRBV15; j_call: TRBJ1-4; d_call: -; cdr3_aa: CATSRVSGRDNEKLFF; cdr3_nt: TGTGCCACCAGCAGAGTAAGCGGACGCGATAATGAAAAACTGTTTTTT